Each of the 26 T cell receptor beta chains below was sequenced from the same sample in a study of human T cells and chemical hapten exposure. The time point is: patch test 3, about 24 weeks after DPC sensitization. The treatment here: therapeutic diphenylcyclopropenone sensitization with weekly scalp DPC. TCRdb ran MiXCR on the RACE reads and lists one entry per CDR3 protein. This repertoire shows more than 85,000 distinct CDR3 sequences, 30% to 35% found once; its top ten account for about 2.7%. Specimen: whole blood, collected in connection with sensitization to the hapten diphenylcyclopropenone (DPC). The source of these receptors is a man in his forties with alopecia areata. Some clones in this sample may be carry-over from other donors' samples.

The V call is TRBV7-2, the J call TRBJ2-3; a possible D gene is TRBD2 (6 bases). This CDR3 is 14 amino acids long. The ends were cut back, 7 bases at V and 3 bases at J, with 14 bases in the middle. Per the germline V gene, CDR1 is SGHTA and CDR2 is FQGNSA. The CDR3 loop reads CASIQAGLTDTQYF. The DNA for the CDR3 is TGTGCCAGCATCCAAGCGGGTTTAACAGATACGCAGTATTTT.

This clonotype was recorded a few times. The chain uses TRBV29-1 and TRBJ2-7; 8 bases are a match to TRBD1. Germline values: CDR1 SQVTM, CDR2 ANQGSEA. Losses at the gene ends were 1 base for V and 2 bases for J; bases not matched to a gene: 7. The CDR3 is 15 amino acids. DNA of the CDR3: TGCAGCGTTGAAGGGGTGCTCAGGGGGCCCTACGAGCAGTACGTC. This gives the protein CSVEGVLRGPYEQYV.

The V call is TRBV7-9, the J call TRBJ2-5; the D gene is possibly TRBD1 (5 bases). V lost 8 bases and J lost 0, with 13 bases in between. The CDR3 spans 14 residues. Germline V gene sequence: CDR1 SEHNR, CDR2 FQNEAQ (reference sequence). Written as DNA, the CDR3 is TGTGCCAGCTCGACAGCCATGTACCAAGAGACCCAGTACTTC. Protein: CASSTAMYQETQYF. Using reference TRBV7-9 and TRBJ2-5 for the parts outside the CDR3, the full variable domain is DTGVSQNPRHKITKRGQNVTFRCDPISEHNRLYWYRQTLGQGPEFLTYFQNEAQLEKSRLLSDRFSAERPKGSFSTLEIQRTEQGDSAMYLCASSTAMYQETQYFGPGTRLLVL.

Only a few counts were recorded for this clonotype. V is TRBV15 and J is TRBJ2-5; 7 positions agree with TRBD2. V shed 8 bases and J 0 bases; nucleotides not matched to a gene: 9. Germline V gives CDR1 LNHNV, CDR2 YYDKDF (reference sequence). The CDR3 length is 15 residues. The CDR3 here is CATPRLAVYQETQYF. As DNA, the CDR3 is TGTGCCACCCCACGACTAGCTGTGTACCAAGAGACCCAGTACTTC.

The chain combines TRBV10-3 with TRBJ2-5, with 8 bases that match TRBD2. The germline CDR1 and CDR2 sequences are ENHRY and SYGVKD. V was pared by 4 bases and J by 2 bases, with 9 bases of the junction left unmatched. The length of the CDR3 is 16 residues. The DNA for the CDR3 is TGTGCCATCAGTGGGAGTAGCGGGGACCTACAAGAGACCCAGTACTTC. It specifies CAISGSSGDLQETQYF.

The V and J genes are TRBV4-1 and TRBJ2-1; 11 positions agree with TRBD2. The CDR3 has 17 amino acids. The germline V gene has CDR1 MGHRA and CDR2 YSYEKL. Unmatched junction bases numbered 9, after V lost 1 base and J lost 7 bases. As DNA, the CDR3 is TGCGCCAGCAGCCAAGTATTAGCGGGAGGGTTTGGAAATGAGCAGTTCTTC. Its protein is CASSQVLAGGFGNEQFF.

This clonotype was seen only a few times. The genes are TRBV24-1 and TRBJ2-1; D not certain. The germline gives CDR1 KGHDR, CDR2 SFDVKD. The V gene lost 0 bases and the J gene lost 9 bases, with 11 bases spanning the gap. CDR3 length: 14 amino acids. CDR3: CATSDLHVSGEQFF. In DNA, the CDR3 is TGTGCCACCAGTGATTTGCATGTTTCGGGTGAGCAGTTCTTC.

V gene TRBV7-9 combines with J gene TRBJ2-7; 9 nucleotides agree with TRBD1. In germline, CDR1 is SEHNR, CDR2 FQNEAQ (reference sequence). The CDR3 has 13 residues. CDR3 nucleotides: TGTACTCCGGGACAGGGCTGTTCCTACGAGCAGTACGTC. It specifies CTPGQGCSYEQYV.

Only a few counts were recorded for this clonotype. The chain links TRBV20-1 to TRBJ2-3; unclear D gene. Looked up from germline, CDR1 is DFQATT and CDR2 is SNEGSKA (reference sequence). The germline V and J ends were trimmed by 0 bases and 2 bases, with 18 bases remaining between them. The CDR3 extends over 17 amino acids. The CDR3 here is CSARDRKGGRTTDTQYF. CDR3 coding DNA: TGCAGTGCTAGAGATAGAAAGGGCGGTCGAACCACAGATACGCAGTATTTT.

This chain joins TRBV4-1 and TRBJ2-7; TRBD2 agrees at 7 bases. Germline lookup yields CDR1 MGHRA and CDR2 YSYEKL. Trimming cost V 1 base and J 2 bases; bases outside gene matches: 5. CDR3 size: 15 residues. For the CDR3, the DNA is TGCGCCAGCAGCCAAGGCCCTAGCGGAGCCTACGAGCAGTACTTC. Protein sequence: CASSQGPSGAYEQYF.

V usage is TRBV6-5 and J usage is TRBJ2-7; possible D gene TRBD2, 6 bases. The V end lost 4 bases, the J end lost 0 bases, and 10 bases lay between the germline ends. The germline gives CDR1 MNHEY, CDR2 SVGAGI. The CDR3 covers 14 residues. CDR3 DNA: TGTGCCAGCAGTTCTGACGGGAGCTCCTACGAGCAGTACTTC. Translated, it gives CASSSDGSSYEQYF.

The V gene is TRBV28, the J gene TRBJ2-7; tentative D call: TRBD2 (6 bases). V dropped 3 bases and J dropped 4 bases, with 16 bases sitting between them. The length of the CDR3 is 15 residues. The germline CDR1 and CDR2 sequences are MDHEN and SYDVKM. CDR3 sequence (DNA): TGTGCCAGCAGTTTGGGGACTCCCACTTCATACGAGCAGTACGTC. Translating it yields CASSLGTPTSYEQYV.

V is TRBV12-3 or TRBV12-4 and J is TRBJ2-7; D remains ambiguous. The CDR3 runs 13 residues. Between the trimmed V and J ends, which lost 6 bases and 2 bases, there was a span of 11 bases. The DNA for the CDR3 is TGTGCCAGCAGCCTGAGAGGAGCCTACGAGCAGTACGTC. Translating gives CASSLRGAYEQYV.

The chain uses TRBV7-9 and TRBJ2-7; D not certain. Trimming left V 1 base short and J 6 bases short, with 7 bases between. CDR3 size: 12 residues. Germline V gives CDR1 SEHNR, CDR2 FQNEAQ (reference sequence). CDR3 amino acids: CASSLGVGEQYV. In DNA form, the CDR3 reads TGTGCCAGCAGCTTAGGAGTCGGCGAGCAGTACGTC.

The gene calls are TRBV13 and TRBJ1-5; 8 nucleotides line up with TRBD1. Germline V gene data show CDR1 as PRHDT and CDR2 as FYEKMQ (reference sequence). V was pared by 5 bases and J by 7 bases, with 10 bases of the junction left unmatched. This CDR3 region has 15 residues. CDR3 DNA sequence: TGTGCCAGCAGCGTAGACAGGGGACAAGGACAGCCCCAGCATTTT. The encoded protein is CASSVDRGQGQPQHF.

This chain connects TRBV7-2 to TRBJ2-2; possible D gene TRBD1, 5 bases. The germline gives CDR1 SGHTA, CDR2 FQGNSA. The ends were cut back, 5 bases at V and 1 base at J, with 11 bases in the middle. The CDR3 is 15 amino acids. The CDR3 region is CASSPGHWNTGELFF. DNA of the CDR3: TGTGCCAGCAGCCCAGGACATTGGAACACCGGGGAGCTGTTTTTT. Full variable domain (rest looked up from reference TRBV7-2 and TRBJ2-2): GAGVSQSPSNKVTEKGKDVELRCDPISGHTALYWYRQSLGQGLEFLIYFQGNSAPDKSGLPSDRFSAERTGGSVSTLTIQRTQQEDSAVYLCASSPGHWNTGELFFGEGSRLTVL.

In its sample, this clonotype was seen a few times. V and J are TRBV24-1 and TRBJ1-5; no firm D call. V dropped 6 bases and J dropped 3 bases, with 17 bases sitting between them. Germline assignment: CDR1 KGHDR and CDR2 SFDVKD. There are 16 residues in the CDR3. DNA for the CDR3: TGTGCCACCAGTTCCAGGTACAGCCAGTACAATCAGCCCCAGCATTTT. It is translated as CATSSRYSQYNQPQHF.

This clonotype was recorded a few times. The V call is TRBV12-3 or TRBV12-4, the J call TRBJ1-1; the D gene is possibly TRBD1 (6 bases). The CDR3 totals 15 residues. The V and J ends lost 2 bases and 3 bases respectively, with 13 bases between them. The CDR3 DNA follows: TGTGCCAGCAGTTTAAGTCACAGGGTGGACACTGAAGCTTTCTTT. Residues: CASSLSHRVDTEAFF.

This clonotype was observed a single time. The CDR3 protein is CASRGAADYGYTF. The CDR3, as DNA: TGTGCCAGCAGGGGGGCGGCGGACTATGGCTACACCTTC. The rearrangement links TRBV12-3 or TRBV12-4 to TRBJ1-2, with D possibly matching TRBD1 (6 bases). The CDR3 is 13 residues long. The V end was cut by 6 bases, the J end by 3 bases, with 11 bases between.

A few counts support this clonotype. V and J are TRBV10-3 and TRBJ2-3, with 15 bases lining up with TRBD2. This CDR3 has 17 amino acids. CDR1 ENHRY and CDR2 SYGVKD come from the germline V gene. The ends lost 4 bases at V and 4 bases at J; junction bases unmatched: 6. The CDR3 bases are TGTGCCATCAGTGGTTCGGGGACTAGCGGGAGGTCAGATACGCAGTATTTT. Its protein is CAISGSGTSGRSDTQYF.

J is TRBJ1-1 and V is TRBV5-4; 7 bases fit TRBD1. Germline V gene sequence: CDR1 SGHNT, CDR2 YYREEE (reference sequence). The ends lost 0 bases at V and 1 base at J; junction bases unmatched: 3. There are 15 residues in the CDR3. The CDR3 DNA follows: TGTGCCAGCAGCTTGGTCAGGGGGGAGAACACTGAAGCTTTCTTT. Amino acids: CASSLVRGENTEAFF.

V and J are TRBV12-3 or TRBV12-4 and TRBJ2-1; 7 positions match TRBD2. This CDR3 comprises 16 residues. V was clipped by 5 bases and J by 5 bases; unmatched bases: 12. The CDR3 loop is CASSPLRLAIDNEQFF. The CDR3 DNA is TGTGCCAGCAGTCCGCTCCGACTAGCTATAGACAATGAGCAGTTCTTC.

This clonotype occurred a few times. The chain is built from TRBV12-3 or TRBV12-4 and TRBJ2-3; D uncertain. The CDR3 sequence is 13 residues long. Trimming removed 6 bases at V and 1 base at J, with 8 bases between. CDR3 DNA: TGTGCCAGCAGCTCTTACGGCACAGATACGCAGTATTTT. This translates into CASSSYGTDTQYF.

V is TRBV5-4 and J is TRBJ1-2; the match to TRBD1 covers 7 bases. This CDR3 region has 15 residues. The trim removed 4 bases at V and 4 bases at J, leaving 10 bases unmatched. Germline values: CDR1 SGHNT, CDR2 YYREEE (reference sequence). The DNA for the CDR3 is TGTGCCAGCAGCCCGAGACAGGGTGGGGGCTATGGCTACACCTTC. Translation: CASSPRQGGGYGYTF.

This chain uses TRBV29-1 with TRBJ2-5, with D uncertain. Germline V gene data show CDR1 as SQVTM and CDR2 as ANQGSEA. V lost 6 bases and J lost 2, with 10 bases in between. The CDR3 extends over 12 amino acids. CDR3 sequence: CSVLTQQETQYF. Here the CDR3 DNA reads TGCAGCGTCCTGACTCAGCAAGAGACCCAGTACTTC.

The sample holds a few counts of this clonotype. The chain recombines TRBV7-8 with TRBJ2-4; D remains ambiguous. V was shortened by 4 bases and J by 1 base, with 11 bases between the two germline ends. This CDR3 is built from 15 residues. Germline V gene data show CDR1 as SGHVS and CDR2 as FQNEAQ. CDR3 residues: CASSYGPDAKNIQYF. For the CDR3, the DNA is TGTGCCAGCAGCTACGGGCCGGATGCCAAAAACATTCAGTACTTC.